This T cell receptor beta chain was documented in a study of cytomegalovirus exposure and HLA in healthy donors. CDR1 is MNHGY and CDR2 is SVAAGI in the germline V gene. The CDR3 runs 15 residues. V was cut by 2 bases and J by 1 base, with 8 bases left in between. PCR employed 60 Vbeta and 13 Jbeta primers. Some clones are missing from TCRdb's copy, which holds only in-frame ones; the method was immunoSEQ multiplex PCR. The sample shows 150,000 to 200,000 clones, roughly four fifths of them seen only once. This clone has just a few counts. This TCR was recovered from a female donor in good health and CMV-seronegative. The sequenced sample consisted of PBMCs. The chain joins TRBV6-9 to TRBJ2-2, with D possibly being TRBD1 (6 bases). CDR3 amino acids: CASSYGGRNTGELFF. The CDR3 bases are TGTGCCAGCAGTTATGGGGGCCGGAACACCGGGGAGCTGTTTTTT.